This T cell receptor (beta chain) was captured by sequencing in a study of blood T cell repertoires in COVID-19. Study background: PBMCs, B-cell-depleted T cells, or T cells were the source of the cDNA or gDNA that made up the material.

V lost 8 bases to trimming and J lost 5 bases; unmatched junction nucleotides: 5. Germline CDR1 reads SNHLY; CDR2 reads FYNNEI. The CDR3 extends over 13 amino acids. In the authors' methods: Nucleated cell number was recorded as an estimate derived from reference gene primer amplification. Assay: immunoSEQ multiplex PCR; the TCRdb copy retains only in-frame clones and omits some. V, J and clone size were drawn from that table, and D and trimming were deduced from the DNA. The sample lists about 40,000 clones, 80% to 90% seen once, with about 14% in the top ten. The sequence came from a man aged 70-80 years with active COVID-19. This sequence joins TRBV2 and TRBJ1-4; TRBD1 agrees at 7 bases. The sample consisted of peripheral blood. The CDR3 nucleotides are TGTGCCAGCGGTGGGACAGTAAATGAAAAACTGTTTTTT. It specifies CASGGTVNEKLFF.